The 2 T cell receptor beta chains given below trace back to one sample, sequenced in a study of blood T cell repertoires in COVID-19. TCRdb's table, derived via immunoSEQ multiplex PCR, lists solely in-frame clones and lacks some. Found here are more than 250,000 clones, approximately 85% of them singletons; the top ten hold less than 2.5%. Material for sequencing was PBMCs or T cells enriched from blood (not recorded which). Every receptor here comes from a man under 40 who had recovered from COVID-19.

The chain combines TRBV24-1 with TRBJ2-5; 7 bases match TRBD1. Germline CDR1 KGHDR, CDR2 SFDVKD. The V and J ends lost 7 bases and 5 bases, in that order; junction bases with no gene match: 6. The CDR3 runs to 13 residues. In DNA, the CDR3 is TGTGCCACCAGAGACAGGGATTCGGAGACCCAGTACTTC. This translates into CATRDRDSETQYF.

V is TRBV19 and J is TRBJ2-2; 9 positions agree with TRBD1. Germline lookup yields CDR1 LNHDA and CDR2 SQIVND (reference sequence). V lost 0 bases to trimming and J lost 4 bases; unmatched junction nucleotides: 6. CDR3 size: 17 residues. CDR3 coding DNA: TGTGCCAGTAGTATAGAAGGGACAGGGACGAGCACCGGGGAGCTGTTTTTT. It specifies CASSIEGTGTSTGELFF. The whole variable domain, remainder taken from reference TRBV19 and TRBJ2-2, is DGGITQSPKYLFRKEGQNVTLSCEQNLNHDAMYWYRQDPGQGLRLIYYSQIVNDFQKGDIAEGYSVSREKKESFPLTVTSAQKNPTAFYLCASSIEGTGTSTGELFFGEGSRLTVL.